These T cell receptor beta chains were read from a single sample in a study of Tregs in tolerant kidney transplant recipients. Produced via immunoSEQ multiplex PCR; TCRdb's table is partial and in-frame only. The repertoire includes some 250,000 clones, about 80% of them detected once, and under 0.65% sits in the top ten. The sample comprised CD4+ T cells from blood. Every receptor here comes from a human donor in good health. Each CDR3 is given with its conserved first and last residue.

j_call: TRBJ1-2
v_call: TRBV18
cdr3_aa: CASSPPLGGIGYTF

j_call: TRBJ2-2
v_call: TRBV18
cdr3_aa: CASSPSRADTGELFF

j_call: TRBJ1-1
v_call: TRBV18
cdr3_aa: CASSPEGNTEAFF

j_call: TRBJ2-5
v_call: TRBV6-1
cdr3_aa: CASSEGVGRGEETQYF

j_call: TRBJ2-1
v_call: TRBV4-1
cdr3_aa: CASSQAGFSSYNEQFF

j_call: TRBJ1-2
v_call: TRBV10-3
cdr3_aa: CAIRTMGYGYTF

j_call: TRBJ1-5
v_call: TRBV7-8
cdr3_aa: CASSLAGAANQPQHF

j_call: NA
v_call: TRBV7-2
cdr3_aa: CASSSQYEQYF

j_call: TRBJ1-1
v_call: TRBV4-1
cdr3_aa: CASSQPGRGNTEAFF

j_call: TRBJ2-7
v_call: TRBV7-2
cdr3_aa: CASSNRQGTAEQYF

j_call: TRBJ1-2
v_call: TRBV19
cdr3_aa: CASSNRDIDGYGYTF

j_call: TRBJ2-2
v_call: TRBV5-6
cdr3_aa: CASSPLQGQNTGELFF

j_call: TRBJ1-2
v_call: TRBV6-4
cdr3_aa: CASSEYGTGARANYGYTF

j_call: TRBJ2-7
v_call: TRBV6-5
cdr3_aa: CASSVEGEQYF